These 27 T cell receptor beta chains were all obtained from the same sample, sequenced in a study of blood T cell repertoires in COVID-19. Assay: immunoSEQ multiplex PCR; the TCRdb copy retains only in-frame clones and omits some. The top ten clones hold about 8.6% of a sample with about 180,000 clones, about 83% of them seen once. The sample consisted of PBMCs or T cells enriched from blood (not recorded which). Every receptor here comes from a woman in her twenties or thirties who had recovered from COVID-19.

In this sample, this clone turned up once. The rearrangement joins TRBV2 to TRBJ1-2; the D is unclear. Germline V gives CDR1 SNHLY, CDR2 FYNNEI. The CDR3 is 13 residues long. Trimming removed 8 bases at V and 7 bases at J, with 17 bases between. This chain's CDR3 is CASQLDWEGGYTF. The CDR3 bases are TGTGCCAGCCAATTGGACTGGGAGGGTGGCTACACCTTC.

The genes are TRBV24-1 and TRBJ2-7; 7 bases map to TRBD1. V shed 0 bases, J shed 2 bases, and the junction held 9 bases outside the gene matches. This CDR3 has 17 amino acids. Germline V gives CDR1 KGHDR, CDR2 SFDVKD. This chain's CDR3 is CATSDLLPGQKAYEQYF. CDR3 in DNA: TGTGCCACCAGTGATTTGCTTCCGGGACAGAAAGCCTACGAGCAGTACTTC.

CDR3 in DNA: TGTGCCAGCAGCTTATCAGTGTATGGCTACACCTTC. As protein: CASSLSVYGYTF. V usage is TRBV7-2 and J usage is TRBJ1-2; D remains ambiguous. This CDR3 spans 12 amino acids. Between the trimmed V and J ends, which lost 2 bases and 5 bases, there was a span of 6 bases. In germline, CDR1 is SGHTA, CDR2 FQGNSA.

The rearrangement uses TRBV28 and TRBJ2-2, with 8 bases aligning to TRBD1. The CDR3 is 16 amino acids. In germline, CDR1 is MDHEN, CDR2 SYDVKM. With 6 bases clipped from V and 7 bases from J, the junction kept 13 bases outside the gene matches. CDR3 protein: CASSPRQGMFGGELFF. The CDR3, as DNA: TGTGCCAGCAGCCCCCGACAGGGGATGTTTGGCGGGGAGCTGTTTTTT.

This clone was detected once. The chain employs TRBV10-3 and TRBJ2-3; 8 bases match TRBD1. The germline V gene encodes CDR1 ENHRY and CDR2 SYGVKD. This CDR3 has 14 amino acids. The V gene end was trimmed by 2 bases and the J gene end by 3 bases; junction bases not matched to a gene: 1. The CDR3 protein is CAISEQGATDTQYF. CDR3 nucleotides: TGTGCCATCAGTGAGCAGGGGGCAACAGATACGCAGTATTTT.

The V call is TRBV10-3, the J call TRBJ2-7; TRBD1 is a possible D gene (7 bases). In germline, CDR1 is ENHRY, CDR2 SYGVKD. The CDR3 totals 14 residues. V lost 5 bases and J 1 base, leaving 12 bases between the germline ends. The CDR3 nucleotides read TGTGCCATCAGTCGGGAGACAGGGTCCTACGAGCAGTACTTC. Translated: CAISRETGSYEQYF.

The chain is built from TRBV10-1 and TRBJ1-2, with TRBD1 identical over 8 bases. Germline CDR1 and CDR2: WNHNN and SYGVQD (reference sequence). CDR3 size: 21 residues. J lost 7 bases, V lost 6 bases, and 31 bases had no gene match. The CDR3 DNA is TGCGCCAGCAGCCATCCCGGATTAGTGTGTGTTCTGGGACAGGTTCGTCCTGGCTACACCTTC. It translates to CASSHPGLVCVLGQVRPGYTF.

J is TRBJ1-3 and V is TRBV30, with D hard to call. The germline V gene encodes CDR1 GTSNPN and CDR2 SVGIG (reference sequence). This CDR3 has 12 residues. Trimming stripped 5 bases from V and 4 bases from J, with 9 bases between. CDR3 sequence reads: CAWAARGNTIYF. The DNA for the CDR3 is TGTGCCTGGGCCGCTCGGGGAAACACCATATATTTT.

The rearrangement links TRBV5-1 to TRBJ2-5, with 7 bases identical to TRBD2. Germline V CDR1 and CDR2: SGHRS, YFSETQ. This CDR3 has 15 amino acids. With V trimmed by 6 bases and J by 4 bases, 12 bases remained unmatched. The CDR3 loop is CASIRHAGAPETQYF. CDR3 nucleotide sequence: TGCGCCAGCATCCGTCACGCGGGAGCGCCAGAGACCCAGTACTTC.

The V call is TRBV28, the J call TRBJ2-4; 10 nucleotides agree with TRBD1. From germline, CDR1 is MDHEN and CDR2 SYDVKM. The CDR3 covers 16 residues. Germline trimming cut 3 bases from V and 9 bases from J; bases unmatched to any gene: 11. CDR3 loop: CASSLSPGQGIFIQYF. CDR3 nucleotides: TGTGCCAGCAGTTTGTCCCCGGGACAGGGGATCTTCATTCAGTACTTC. Supplemented by reference TRBV28 and TRBJ2-4, the full variable domain reads DVKVTQSSRYLVKRTGEKVFLECVQDMDHENMFWYRQDPGLGLRLIYFSYDVKMKEKGDIPEGYSVSREKKERFSLILESASTNQTSMYLCASSLSPGQGIFIQYFGAGTRLSVL.

CDR3 residues: CASSLDREDGYTF. As DNA, the CDR3 is TGTGCCAGCAGCTTAGACAGGGAAGATGGCTACACCTTC. V and J are TRBV5-4 and TRBJ1-2; 7 bases agree with TRBD1. V trimming: 2 bases; J trimming: 6 bases; junction bases outside the gene matches: 4. CDR3 length: 13 amino acids. From germline, CDR1 is SGHNT and CDR2 YYREEE (reference sequence).

CDR3 DNA sequence: TGTGCCAGCAGCTTAGCGTGGCAGTCCTCCTACAATGAGCAGTTCTTC. It specifies CASSLAWQSSYNEQFF. This sequence joins TRBV7-2 and TRBJ2-1; D is unclear. Germline V gene data show CDR1 as SGHTA and CDR2 as FQGNSA. The CDR3 length is 16 residues. The V end lost 0 bases, the J end lost 0 bases, and 9 bases lay between the germline ends.

V usage is TRBV11-3 and J usage is TRBJ2-1; 8 bases are a match to TRBD2. In germline, CDR1 is SGHNT, CDR2 YENEEA. The CDR3 extends over 19 amino acids. V dropped 1 base and J dropped 0; count of bases not matched to a gene: 11. The DNA for the CDR3 is TGTGCCAGCAGCTTAGGGCCGGCGGGAGGCCTGAGCTCCTACAATGAGCAGTTCTTC. Translating gives CASSLGPAGGLSSYNEQFF.

The chain couples TRBV7-3 to TRBJ2-5; D might be TRBD2 (7 bases). This CDR3 has 15 residues. The V gene's germline CDR1 is SGHTA and CDR2 FQGTGA. The V end was cut by 1 base, the J end by 9 bases, with 18 bases between. DNA for the CDR3: TGTGCCAGCAGCTTAAACGGAGGGGGGGGCCGTCCCCAGTACTTC. Its protein is CASSLNGGGGRPQYF.

This clone was counted once. J is TRBJ2-7 and V is TRBV11-2; 7 nucleotides agree with TRBD1. From germline, CDR1 is SGHAT and CDR2 FQNNGV. The CDR3 runs 14 residues. V lost 2 bases to trimming and J lost 2 bases; unmatched junction nucleotides: 3. DNA of the CDR3: TGTGCCAGCAGCTTACCGGGACAGACCTACGAGCAGTACTTC. It yields the protein CASSLPGQTYEQYF.

The V call is TRBV7-2, the J call TRBJ2-1; 13 bases align to TRBD2. Trimming took 3 bases from V and 8 from J; bases not matched to a gene: 7. The CDR3 length is 16 residues. Germline V CDR1 and CDR2: SGHTA, FQGNSA. The CDR3 region is CASSFTSGRVWDEQFF. In DNA, the CDR3 is TGTGCCAGCAGCTTTACTAGCGGGAGGGTGTGGGATGAGCAGTTCTTC. The whole variable domain, remainder taken from reference TRBV7-2 and TRBJ2-1, is GAGVSQSPSNKVTEKGKDVELRCDPISGHTALYWYRQSLGQGLEFLIYFQGNSAPDKSGLPSDRFSAERTGGSVSTLTIQRTQQEDSAVYLCASSFTSGRVWDEQFFGPGTRLTVL.

V is TRBV2 and J is TRBJ1-2; 8 bases align to TRBD1. V shed 6 bases and J 4 bases; nucleotides not matched to a gene: 10. This CDR3 contains 15 residues. The germline V gene has CDR1 SNHLY and CDR2 FYNNEI. The CDR3 DNA reads TGTGCCAGCAGCGTCAAACAGGGGGGGCTCTATGGCTACACCTTC. It yields the protein CASSVKQGGLYGYTF.

This clone is a singleton in its sample. The J gene is TRBJ2-2, the V gene TRBV7-9; 12 nucleotides line up with TRBD1. Germline V gives CDR1 SEHNR, CDR2 FQNEAQ (reference sequence). With 1 base clipped from V and 4 bases from J, the junction kept 4 bases outside the gene matches. The CDR3 runs to 17 residues. The CDR3 loop reads CASSLDPGQGATGELFF. CDR3 DNA: TGTGCCAGCAGCTTAGACCCGGGACAGGGGGCCACCGGGGAGCTGTTTTTT.

This clone appeared once. V is TRBV2 and J is TRBJ1-2, with D tentatively TRBD1 (5 bases). The CDR3 totals 13 residues. The germline V and J ends were trimmed by 0 bases and 3 bases, with 5 bases remaining between them. Looked up from germline, CDR1 is SNHLY and CDR2 is FYNNEI. The CDR3 sequence: CASSEATDYGYTF. In DNA, the CDR3 is TGTGCCAGCAGTGAAGCGACAGACTATGGCTACACCTTC. The full variable domain, its missing parts supplied by reference TRBV2 and TRBJ1-2, is EPEVTQTPSHQVTQMGQEVILRCVPISNHLYFYWYRQILGQKVEFLVSFYNNEISEKSEIFDDQFSVERPDGSNFTLKIRSTKLEDSAMYFCASSEATDYGYTFGSGTRLTVV.

The chain combines TRBV9 with TRBJ2-5, with a tentative D call TRBD1 (5 bases). Per germline, CDR1 SGDLS and CDR2 YYNGEE. Trimming removed 2 bases at V and 1 base at J, with 12 bases between. The CDR3 runs 15 residues. CDR3 in DNA: TGTGCCAGCAGCGTGCAGGGAATGACCCAAGAGACCCAGTACTTC. Its protein is CASSVQGMTQETQYF.

The chain joins TRBV19 to TRBJ2-7, with D perhaps TRBD1 (5 bases). Germline CDR1 reads LNHDA; CDR2 reads SQIVND (reference sequence). The CDR3 totals 15 residues. V lost 6 bases to trimming and J lost 2 bases, with 17 bases between them. DNA for the CDR3: TGTGCCAGTAGCCCCCGGTTGGGGCTACCCTACGAGCAGTACTTC. This codes for CASSPRLGLPYEQYF.

The CDR3 is CASSLFAKSHEQYF. For the CDR3, the DNA is TGTGCCAGCAGTTTATTCGCTAAGAGCCACGAGCAGTACTTC. V usage is TRBV27 and J usage is TRBJ2-7; D ambiguous. Germline assignment: CDR1 MNHEY and CDR2 SMNVEV (reference sequence). CDR3 length: 14 residues. V was shortened by 1 base and J by 5 bases, with 12 bases between the two germline ends.

This rearrangement joins TRBV12-5 to TRBJ2-1; D perhaps matches TRBD2 (5 bases). Germline lookup yields CDR1 LGHNT and CDR2 FRNRAP. The CDR3 extends over 14 amino acids. V was shortened by 7 bases and J by 5 bases, with 15 bases between the two germline ends. The CDR3: CASALSVYNNEQFF. CDR3 nucleotides: TGTGCTAGTGCCCTTAGCGTATACAACAATGAGCAGTTCTTC.

The chain couples TRBV20-1 to TRBJ2-1; D is possibly TRBD1 (5 bases). Between the trimmed V and J ends, which lost 3 bases and 12 bases, there was a span of 12 bases. The CDR3 runs 11 residues. Germline V gene data show CDR1 as DFQATT and CDR2 as SNEGSKA (reference sequence). CDR3 nucleotides: TGCAGTGCTAGCTGGGGCCCCGGGCAGTTCTTC. This sequence encodes CSASWGPGQFF.

The rearrangement links TRBV2 to TRBJ1-2; 8 bases line up with TRBD1. Losses at the gene ends were 6 bases for V and 4 bases for J; bases not matched to a gene: 7. Per germline, CDR1 SNHLY and CDR2 FYNNEI. CDR3 size: 14 residues. Written as DNA, the CDR3 is TGTGCCAGCAGCCTCGGACAGGGTGGCTATGGCTACACCTTC. It codes for CASSLGQGGYGYTF.

This chain joins TRBV5-1 and TRBJ2-1; D is possibly TRBD1 (6 bases). CDR1 SGHRS and CDR2 YFSETQ come from the germline V gene. The CDR3 extends over 14 amino acids. Trimming stripped 3 bases from V and 2 bases from J, with 9 bases between. CDR3 region: CASSSQGPYNEQFF. DNA of the CDR3: TGCGCCAGCAGCTCACAGGGCCCCTACAATGAGCAGTTCTTC. Full variable domain (missing parts from reference TRBV5-1 and TRBJ2-1): KAGVTQTPRYLIKTRGQQVTLSCSPISGHRSVSWYQQTPGQGLQFLFEYFSETQRNKGNFPGRFSGRQFSNSRSEMNVSTLELGDSALYLCASSSQGPYNEQFFGPGTRLTVL.

This clone has a single count. CDR3 nucleotide sequence: TGTGCCATCAGTGCCGGGACAATTTATAGCAATCAGCCCCAGCATTTT. This encodes CAISAGTIYSNQPQHF. This sequence joins TRBV10-3 and TRBJ1-5; TRBD1 is a possible D gene (6 bases). V shed 4 bases and J shed 0 bases, with 13 bases lying between them. The length of the CDR3 is 16 residues. Germline CDR1 ENHRY, CDR2 SYGVKD.